This T cell receptor (beta chain) appears in the sequencing data of a study of identical twins. Study-wide results and caveats: Sequences that were out-of-frame, alpha and twin-shared displayed an excess of low generation probability.

A universal primer site was incorporated via template switching, and the cDNA contained unique molecular identifiers. From the 5' RACE reads, TCRdb called clonotypes with MiXCR, one entry per CDR3 protein. Among over 200,000 distinct CDR3 sequences listed, approximately 10% were seen once. On this clonotype: Its antigen is as yet unknown.

The CDR3 covers 15 residues. V shed 6 bases and J shed 7 bases, with 16 bases lying between them. The receptor's source is a man aged 50-59 years in good health. Sample: memory T cells sorted from blood. The chain carries TRBV12-3 or TRBV12-4 and TRBJ1-6; no clear D gene. CDR3 sequence reads: CASSPRNRANSPLHF. The CDR3 nucleotides are TGTGCCAGCAGCCCCAGGAACCGGGCAAATTCACCCCTCCACTTT.